A single T cell receptor (beta chain) is shown here with its context. Germline values: CDR1 MNHEY, CDR2 SVGAGI. V lost 3 bases and J 0 bases, leaving 6 bases between the germline ends. The CDR3 loop spans 15 amino acids. Profiled with immunoSEQ multiplex PCR; TCRdb holds only in-frame clones, not every one. The sample has 250,000 to 350,000 clones, roughly 88% seen once. The data belong to a study of blood T cell repertoires in COVID-19. Sequences were obtained from peripheral blood. V usage is TRBV6-5 and J usage is TRBJ2-6; D ambiguous. This clonotype originated in a woman aged 50 to 60 with acute or convalescent COVID-19. The CDR3, as DNA: TGTGCCAGCAGTTATCTACCCTCTGGGGCCAACGTCCTGACTTTC. It is translated as CASSYLPSGANVLTF.